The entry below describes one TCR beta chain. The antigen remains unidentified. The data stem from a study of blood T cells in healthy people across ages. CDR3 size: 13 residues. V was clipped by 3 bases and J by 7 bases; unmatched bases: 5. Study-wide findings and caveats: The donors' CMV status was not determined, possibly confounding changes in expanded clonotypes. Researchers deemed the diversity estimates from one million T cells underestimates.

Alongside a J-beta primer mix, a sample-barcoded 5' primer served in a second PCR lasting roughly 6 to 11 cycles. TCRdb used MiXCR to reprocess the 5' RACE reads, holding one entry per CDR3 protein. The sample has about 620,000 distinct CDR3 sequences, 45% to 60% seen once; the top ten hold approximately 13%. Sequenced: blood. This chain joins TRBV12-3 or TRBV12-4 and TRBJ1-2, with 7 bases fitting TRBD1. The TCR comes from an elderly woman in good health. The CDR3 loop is CASSFSGGIGYTF. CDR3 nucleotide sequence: TGTGCCAGCAGTTTTTCAGGGGGGATTGGCTACACCTTC.